This is a list of T cell receptor beta chains from one sample in a study of Ad26.COV2.S vaccination and SARS-CoV-2 variants. Produced via immunoSEQ multiplex PCR; TCRdb's table is partial and in-frame only. The sample lists roughly 320,000 clones, around nine tenths occurring once. Specimen: peripheral blood, collected in a trial of Ad26.COV2.S vaccine versus placebo. These receptors originate from a person between 18 and 65 years old who received the Ad26.COV2.S COVID-19 vaccine or a placebo. CDR3s leave out the opening cysteine and the closing phenylalanine or tryptophan. A D gene is named only where the DNA matches it firmly. The size field is filled for only some rows; it gives once, few, many or a size class.

cdr3_length	v_call	clone_size	j_call	d_call	cdr3_aa
14	TRBV3-1/TRBV3-2	-	TRBJ2-2	-	ASSQEGYSNTGELF
11	TRBV6-5	-	TRBJ1-2	TRBD1	ASRVGQGDGYT
11	TRBV29-1	-	TRBJ1-2	TRBD1	STRTGGIYGYT
14	TRBV3-1/TRBV3-2	-	TRBJ2-7	TRBD1	ASSREWGQAPYEQY
13	TRBV14	-	TRBJ2-7	TRBD1	ASSHTTGQRNEQY
13	TRBV5-1	-	TRBJ1-1	-	ASSLVGPENTEAF
12	TRBV2	few	TRBJ1-5	-	ASSEGRGNQPQH
11	TRBV2	-	TRBJ2-7	-	ASRGEGPYEQY
15	TRBV3-1/TRBV3-2	-	TRBJ1-2	-	ASSQDRGGQKTYGYT
12	TRBV6-6	-	TRBJ2-7	TRBD1	ASRRTGEGYEQY
9	TRBV20-1	-	TRBJ2-2	-	SASLPGELF
12	TRBV30	-	TRBJ2-7	TRBD1	AWSGDRKSTKQY
11	TRBV4-2	-	TRBJ2-3	-	ASSQDRLQTQY
12	TRBV29-1	-	TRBJ2-2	-	SVGGTANTGELF
12	TRBV18	-	TRBJ1-1	-	ASSSGPRRGEAF
16	TRBV4-2	-	TRBJ2-5	-	ASSQDRRSGLAQETQY
14	TRBV7-9	once	TRBJ1-3	-	ASSPSSQGRGNTIY
10	TRBV20-1	-	TRBJ2-7	-	SASPPTYEQY
16	TRBV9	-	TRBJ2-3	TRBD2	ASSVELAGASSTDTQY
12	TRBV7-9	-	TRBJ1-1	TRBD1	ASLLRGGDTEAF
13	TRBV13	-	TRBJ2-1	-	ASSLGASAYNEQF
9	TRBV12-5	-	TRBJ2-7	-	ASGPSYEQY
11	TRBV6-5	-	TRBJ2-5	TRBD1	ASRATGRETQY
15	TRBV4-1	-	TRBJ2-1	TRBD1	ASSTQGAQGGYNEQF
14	TRBV6-5	-	TRBJ1-2	TRBD1	ASSWEGTGGFYGYT
13	TRBV25-1	-	TRBJ2-2	-	ASSVAGSNTGELF